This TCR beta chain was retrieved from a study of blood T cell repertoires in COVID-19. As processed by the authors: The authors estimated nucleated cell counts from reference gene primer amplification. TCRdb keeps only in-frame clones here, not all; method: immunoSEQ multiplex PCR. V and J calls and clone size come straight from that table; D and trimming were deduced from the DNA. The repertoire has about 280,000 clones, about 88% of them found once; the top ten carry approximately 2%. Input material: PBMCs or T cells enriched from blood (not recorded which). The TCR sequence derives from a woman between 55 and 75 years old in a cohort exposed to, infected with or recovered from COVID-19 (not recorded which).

CDR3 protein: CASSYNLAGTGELFF. The CDR3, as DNA: TGTGCCAGCAGTTACAATCTAGCGGGAACCGGGGAGCTGTTTTTT. The chain employs TRBV6-5 and TRBJ2-2; 9 nucleotides line up with TRBD2. The trim removed 2 bases at V and 5 bases at J, leaving 3 bases unmatched. This CDR3 region has 15 residues. Germline V gives CDR1 MNHEY, CDR2 SVGAGI.